These 22 T cell receptor beta chains came from one sample sequenced in a study of type 1 regulatory T cells. TCRdb called the reads again in MiXCR, with one record for every CDR3 protein. The repertoire holds approximately 77,000 distinct CDR3 sequences, with more than 20% as singletons. Overall study findings and caveats: Compared with non-Tr1 cells, Tr1 cells showed a narrower TCR repertoire.

The antigens of these receptors remain unknown. Sequencing was carried out using cultured type 1 regulatory T (Tr1) cells, either the whole culture or a sorted fraction (not recorded which). The receptors originated from a human donor in good health.

The chain employs TRBV7-2 and TRBJ1-1, with 7 bases fitting TRBD1. Germline V lookup: CDR1 SGHTA, CDR2 FQGNSA. V shed 4 bases, J shed 6 bases, and the junction held 17 bases outside the gene matches. The CDR3 loop spans 17 amino acids. The CDR3 sequence: CASSWGPPRTGMSEAFF. As DNA, the CDR3 is TGTGCCAGCAGCTGGGGCCCACCGCGGACAGGAATGTCTGAAGCTTTCTTT.

This clonotype ranks as medium-sized. The chain is built from TRBV3-1 and TRBJ2-7; no reliable D call. Trimming pared 0 bases from V and 9 bases from J, leaving 12 bases between. Germline V gene sequence: CDR1 LGHDT, CDR2 YNNKEL (reference sequence). The CDR3 totals 13 residues. This chain's CDR3 is CASSQDSLARQYF. The CDR3 nucleotides read TGTGCCAGCAGCCAAGACAGTCTTGCGAGGCAGTACTTC.

This clonotype was seen a few times. The rearrangement links TRBV3-1 to TRBJ1-1; D possibly corresponds to TRBD1 (5 bases). The CDR3 length is 13 residues. The V end lost 8 bases, the J end lost 1 base, and 11 bases lay between the germline ends. From germline, CDR1 is LGHDT and CDR2 YNNKEL (reference sequence). This chain's CDR3 is CASGPRENTEAFF. The CDR3 nucleotides are TGTGCCAGCGGCCCCAGGGAGAACACTGAAGCTTTCTTT.

This clonotype was observed a handful of times. The chain carries TRBV29-1 and TRBJ2-1; 8 bases fit TRBD1. The CDR3 has 11 residues. V shed 5 bases, J shed 9 bases, and the junction held 3 bases outside the gene matches. The germline V gene encodes CDR1 SQVTM and CDR2 ANQGSEA. CDR3 loop: CSVTRGPEQFF. Here the CDR3 DNA reads TGCAGCGTTACCAGGGGGCCTGAGCAGTTCTTC.

This clonotype is labeled medium-sized. The chain is built from TRBV14 and TRBJ2-1; 13 bases fit TRBD2. The CDR3 contains 18 residues. Germline CDR1 SGHDN, CDR2 FVKESK. With V trimmed by 2 bases and J by 3 bases, 7 bases remained unmatched. CDR3 sequence reads: CASSQYITSGRVYNEQFF. In DNA, the CDR3 is TGTGCCAGCAGCCAATACATCACTAGCGGGAGGGTCTACAATGAGCAGTTCTTC.

By sample fraction, this clonotype is medium-sized. The J gene is TRBJ1-5, the V gene TRBV2, with TRBD1 as a possible D gene (6 bases). The germline CDR1 and CDR2 sequences are SNHLY and FYNNEI. The CDR3 consists of 14 residues. With 6 bases removed from V and 5 bases from J, the gap between germline ends came to 14 bases. The chain's CDR3 is CASRGEGGHQPQHF. CDR3 nucleotides: TGTGCCAGCAGGGGGGAGGGGGGACATCAGCCCCAGCATTTT.

This clonotype has just a few counts. The rearrangement uses TRBV11-1 and TRBJ2-7; D ambiguous. CDR1 and CDR2 from the germline V gene are SGHAT and FQDESV (reference sequence). The V gene lost 1 base and the J gene lost 6 bases, with 16 bases spanning the gap. This CDR3 comprises 15 residues. CDR3: CASSLVTPVRVEQYF. The CDR3, as DNA: TGTGCCAGCAGCTTAGTGACGCCTGTACGGGTCGAGCAGTACTTC.

V is TRBV20-1 and J is TRBJ1-5; D gene uncertain. Between the trimmed V and J ends, which lost 0 bases and 3 bases, there was a span of 3 bases. CDR1 DFQATT and CDR2 SNEGSKA come from the germline V gene (reference sequence). The CDR3 consists of 12 residues. Written as DNA, the CDR3 is TGCAGTGCTAGAGACGCCAATCAGCCCCAGCATTTT. It yields the protein CSARDANQPQHF.

This sequence joins TRBV29-1 and TRBJ1-1; no definite D call. With 6 bases removed from V and 5 bases from J, the gap between germline ends came to 19 bases. Germline CDR1 SQVTM, CDR2 ANQGSEA. This CDR3 spans 14 amino acids. The CDR3 region is CSVVLASARTEAFF. CDR3 sequence (DNA): TGCAGCGTCGTACTCGCCAGCGCGAGGACTGAAGCTTTCTTT.

This clonotype turned up a few times. J is TRBJ2-3 and V is TRBV10-3; TRBD2 might be the D (6 bases). Deletions cut 9 bases from V and 1 base from J, with 14 bases between. CDR1 ENHRY and CDR2 SYGVKD come from the germline V gene. The CDR3 consists of 14 residues. The CDR3 spells CAIRGGIGTDTQYF. The CDR3 DNA follows: TGTGCCATTCGAGGCGGGATCGGCACAGATACGCAGTATTTT.

The sample holds many counts of this clonotype. V and J are TRBV7-9 and TRBJ1-1, with a tentative D call TRBD1 (5 bases). The V end was cut by 2 bases, the J end by 1 base, with 11 bases between. Germline lookup yields CDR1 SEHNR and CDR2 FQNEAQ (reference sequence). The CDR3 contains 15 residues. The CDR3 DNA is TGTGCCAGCAGCTTAATGCAGGGTCGGAACACTGAAGCTTTCTTT. Translation: CASSLMQGRNTEAFF.

The V gene is TRBV7-2, the J gene TRBJ2-1, with 8 bases lining up with TRBD1. Trimming at V came to 4 bases and at J to 7 bases, leaving 6 bases not matched to a gene. Germline-derived CDR1 and CDR2 are SGHTA and FQGNSA. The CDR3 spans 14 residues. CDR3 sequence reads: CASSYGQGGNEQFF. The CDR3 DNA is TGTGCCAGCAGCTACGGACAGGGCGGGAATGAGCAGTTCTTC.

This clonotype has a handful of counts. V usage is TRBV20-1 and J usage is TRBJ2-2; D unclear. Germline CDR1 and CDR2: DFQATT and SNEGSKA (reference sequence). Trimming left V 3 bases short and J 4 bases short, with 9 bases between. There are 13 residues in the CDR3. CDR3 bases: TGCAGTGCTAGTCTCCCTCCCACCGGGGAGCTGTTTTTT. Protein sequence: CSASLPPTGELFF.

V usage is TRBV29-1 and J usage is TRBJ2-3; the D call may be TRBD1 or TRBD2 (6 bases each). Germline CDR1 and CDR2: SQVTM and ANQGSEA. The CDR3 covers 13 residues. V was shortened by 8 bases and J by 5 bases, with 17 bases between the two germline ends. In DNA form, the CDR3 reads TGCAGCACCCGGGGGCAGAACCGAGATACGCAGTATTTT. It translates to CSTRGQNRDTQYF.

This clonotype was seen many times. This chain uses TRBV29-1 with TRBJ2-7; D not certain. CDR3 length equals 11 residues. The ends were cut back, 5 bases at V and 4 bases at J, with 9 bases in the middle. CDR1 and CDR2 from the germline V gene are SQVTM and ANQGSEA. The CDR3 DNA is TGCAGCGTTTTTGGTGGGTACGAGCAGTACTTC. Protein product: CSVFGGYEQYF.

This clonotype was counted only a few times. This CDR3 is CASSLRDRGNEQYF. Written as DNA, the CDR3 is TGTGCCAGCAGTTTAAGGGACAGGGGCAACGAGCAGTACTTC. The rearrangement uses TRBV27 and TRBJ2-7, with TRBD1 identical over 10 bases. Losses at the gene ends were 2 bases for V and 5 bases for J; bases not matched to a gene: 3. The CDR3 loop spans 14 amino acids. CDR1 and CDR2 (germline): MNHEY, SMNVEV (reference sequence).

This clonotype was seen repeatedly, ten times or more. V is TRBV20-1 and J is TRBJ2-1, with TRBD1 matching 10 bases. The CDR3 is 14 residues long. V was pared by 6 bases and J by 7 bases, with 9 bases of the junction left unmatched. Germline assignment: CDR1 DFQATT and CDR2 SNEGSKA (reference sequence). CDR3 coding DNA: TGCAGTGCCCCCCGTTGGACAGGGGGAAATGAGCAGTTCTTC. Protein product: CSAPRWTGGNEQFF.

The gene calls are TRBV25-1 and TRBJ1-4; 9 bases line up with TRBD1. Per the germline V gene, CDR1 is MGHDK and CDR2 is SYGVNS. V shed 5 bases and J 1 base; nucleotides not matched to a gene: 14. The CDR3 runs 19 residues. The CDR3 region has the DNA TGTGCCAGCAGTCCTGTAACAGGGGGCGCGGGGGGAACTAATGAAAAACTGTTTTTT. Its translation is CASSPVTGGAGGTNEKLFF. Combining the CDR3 with reference TRBV25-1 and TRBJ1-4 gives the whole variable domain EADIYQTPRYLVIGTGKKITLECSQTMGHDKMYWYQQDPGMELHLIHYSYGVNSTEKGDLSSESTVSRIRTEHFPLTLESARPSHTSQYLCASSPVTGGAGGTNEKLFFGSGTQLSVL.

The rearrangement joins TRBV12-3 or TRBV12-4 to TRBJ1-1, with TRBD1 as a possible D gene (6 bases). The length of the CDR3 is 13 residues. Trimming pared 1 base from V and 7 bases from J, leaving 10 bases between. The CDR3 spells CASSLVMDSEAFF. CDR3 DNA: TGTGCCAGCAGTTTAGTCATGGACAGTGAAGCTTTCTTT.

The chain carries TRBV6-4 and TRBJ2-1; 9 positions match TRBD1. Germline values: CDR1 MRHNA, CDR2 SNTAGT. This CDR3 region has 15 residues. V was clipped by 6 bases and J by 6 bases; unmatched bases: 9. DNA of the CDR3: TGTGCCAGCAGCACCGGGACAGGGACGTTCAATGAGCAGTTCTTC. It encodes CASSTGTGTFNEQFF.

The V and J genes are TRBV27 and TRBJ1-6, with D unresolved. The germline V gene has CDR1 MNHEY and CDR2 SMNVEV (reference sequence). V lost 0 bases, J lost 5 bases, and 5 bases lay in between. This CDR3 region has 14 residues. For the CDR3, the DNA is TGTGCCAGCAGTTTATCCGCTGATAATTCACCCCTCCACTTT. Protein: CASSLSADNSPLHF.

This clonotype has at least ten counts. This CDR3 is CSPRSSDTEAFF. The CDR3, as DNA: TGCAGTCCGCGGTCTTCCGACACTGAAGCTTTCTTT. The chain joins TRBV20-1 to TRBJ1-1; D unresolved. CDR3 length: 12 residues. From germline, CDR1 is DFQATT and CDR2 SNEGSKA (reference sequence). V was trimmed by 8 bases and J by 3 bases, leaving 13 bases between them.